The next 8 T cell receptor beta chains were all read from a single sample in a study of cytomegalovirus exposure and HLA in healthy donors. Profiled with immunoSEQ multiplex PCR; TCRdb holds only in-frame clones, not every one. The table includes over 200,000 clones, 80% to 90% detected once. The sample was PBMCs. These receptor sequences come from a woman between 18 and 30 years old in good health and CMV-seronegative.

The V gene is TRBV9, the J gene TRBJ2-2, with D maybe TRBD1 (5 bases). The CDR3 has 15 amino acids. V was shortened by 4 bases and J by 5 bases, with 15 bases between the two germline ends. The germline V gene has CDR1 SGDLS and CDR2 YYNGEE. The CDR3 region is CASSPRGGQTGELFF. The CDR3, as DNA: TGTGCCAGCAGCCCAAGGGGCGGTCAAACCGGGGAGCTGTTTTTT. The full variable domain, its missing parts supplied by reference TRBV9 and TRBJ2-2, is DSGVTQTPKHLITATGQRVTLRCSPRSGDLSVYWYQQSLDQGLQFLIQYYNGEERAKGNILERFSAQQFPDLHSELNLSSLELGDSALYFCASSPRGGQTGELFFGEGSRLTVL.

A single count supports this clone. This rearrangement joins TRBV7-9 to TRBJ2-2; D gene uncertain. The CDR3 runs to 13 residues. The germline CDR1 and CDR2 sequences are SEHNR and FQNEAQ (reference sequence). V lost 5 bases, J lost 6 bases, and 10 bases lay in between. The CDR3 sequence is CASSPRSPGELFF. As DNA, the CDR3 is TGTGCCAGCAGCCCTCGTAGTCCCGGGGAGCTGTTTTTT.

This chain connects TRBV27 to TRBJ2-1; possible D gene TRBD1, 6 bases. The CDR3 has 13 amino acids. With 4 bases removed from V and 2 bases from J, the gap between germline ends came to 6 bases. Per the germline V gene, CDR1 is MNHEY and CDR2 is SMNVEV (reference sequence). The CDR3 DNA sequence: TGTGCCAGCAGTTGGACAGCCTACAATGAGCAGTTCTTC. It codes for CASSWTAYNEQFF.

Comments on this clone: The same CDR3 also results from other DNA sequences found in this sample. The rearrangement links TRBV9 to TRBJ2-7, with TRBD1 identical over 9 bases. With 2 bases clipped from V and 2 bases from J, the junction kept 2 bases outside the gene matches. Germline CDR1 is SGDLS and CDR2 is YYNGEE. The CDR3 is 14 amino acids. CDR3 nucleotides: TGTGCCAGCAGCGTGGGACAGGGAACCTACGAGCAGTACTTC. Its translation: CASSVGQGTYEQYF. Using reference TRBV9 and TRBJ2-7 for the parts outside the CDR3, the full variable domain is DSGVTQTPKHLITATGQRVTLRCSPRSGDLSVYWYQQSLDQGLQFLIQYYNGEERAKGNILERFSAQQFPDLHSELNLSSLELGDSALYFCASSVGQGTYEQYFGPGTRLTVT.

The chain recombines TRBV30 with TRBJ2-3, with 9 bases aligning to TRBD2. The CDR3 runs 14 residues. V lost 5 bases to trimming and J lost 2 bases; unmatched junction nucleotides: 5. CDR1 and CDR2 from the germline V gene are GTSNPN and SVGIG (reference sequence). As DNA, the CDR3 is TGTGCCTGGGGGGCGGGAGGGATCACAGATACGCAGTATTTT. Amino acid sequence: CAWGAGGITDTQYF.

This chain connects TRBV19 to TRBJ2-1, with a possible D match to TRBD2 (6 bases). Germline V gives CDR1 LNHDA, CDR2 SQIVND (reference sequence). V lost 6 bases and J 1 base, leaving 10 bases between the germline ends. The CDR3 totals 14 residues. CDR3 nucleotide sequence: TGTGCCAGTAGGAGGGAGGCGTCCTACAATGAGCAGTTCTTC. Its protein product is CASRREASYNEQFF.

V gene TRBV27 combines with J gene TRBJ2-5; tentatively, D is TRBD1 (6 bases). The V end lost 0 bases, the J end lost 2 bases, and 10 bases lay between the germline ends. The germline gives CDR1 MNHEY, CDR2 SMNVEV (reference sequence). CDR3 length: 15 residues. The CDR3 DNA is TGTGCCAGCAGTTTATCGAGAGGGACACAAGAGACCCAGTACTTC. Residues: CASSLSRGTQETQYF.

V gene TRBV19 combines with J gene TRBJ2-7; perhaps TRBD1 as D (7 bases). The CDR3 is made up of 14 amino acids. Trimming left V 4 bases short and J 4 bases short, with 14 bases between. CDR1 is LNHDA, CDR2 SQIVND, per germline (reference sequence). The CDR3: CASSRTGGVYEQYF. Written as DNA, the CDR3 is TGTGCCAGTAGTAGGACAGGAGGGGTTTACGAGCAGTACTTC.